This passage covers 29 T cell receptor beta chains from one sample sequenced in a study of control samples from healthy donors and cancer patients. Using immunoSEQ multiplex PCR, the repertoire was profiled, and TCRdb retains in-frame clones only, with some absent. The sample lists around 90,000 clones; approximately 86% were seen once. The sequenced sample consisted of blood. The receptors stem from a man aged 30-40 years in good health.

The CDR3 region is CASSPRDFDGYTF. The CDR3 nucleotides are TGTGCCAGCAGCCCCCGGGACTTTGATGGCTACACCTTC. The genes are TRBV28 and TRBJ1-2, with D possibly matching TRBD1 (5 bases). V lost 6 bases and J 6 bases, leaving 14 bases between the germline ends. Germline values: CDR1 MDHEN, CDR2 SYDVKM. This CDR3 is 13 amino acids long.

The sample holds one count of this clone. V is TRBV5-6 and J is TRBJ1-2; D gene unclear. Germline CDR1 and CDR2: SGHDT and YYEEEE. V lost 4 bases and J 2 bases, leaving 15 bases between the germline ends. This CDR3 region has 15 residues. CDR3 amino acids: CASSPPRPENYGYTF. DNA of the CDR3: TGTGCCAGCAGCCCCCCACGGCCGGAGAACTATGGCTACACCTTC. The full variable domain, completed using reference TRBV5-6 and TRBJ1-2, is DAGVTQSPTHLIKTRGQQVTLRCSPKSGHDTVSWYQQALGQGPQFIFQYYEEEERQRGNFPDRFSGHQFPNYSSELNVNALLLGDSALYLCASSPPRPENYGYTFGSGTRLTVV.

This clone came up once. The chain has TRBV6-4 and TRBJ2-3, with D hard to call. The CDR3 runs to 14 residues. The germline V and J ends were trimmed by 3 bases and 1 base, with 8 bases remaining between them. Germline values: CDR1 MRHNA, CDR2 SNTAGT. CDR3 DNA sequence: TGTGCCAGCAGTGAAAATGCAGGCACAGATACGCAGTATTTT. This translates into CASSENAGTDTQYF.

The chain links TRBV6-1 to TRBJ2-3; 9 bases are shared with TRBD2. The trim removed 0 bases at V and 0 bases at J, leaving 1 base unmatched. CDR3 length equals 16 residues. The germline gives CDR1 MNHNS, CDR2 SASEGT. The CDR3 spells CASSEASGGSTDTQYF. The DNA of the CDR3 is TGTGCCAGCAGTGAAGCTAGCGGGGGTAGCACAGATACGCAGTATTTT.

The V gene is TRBV29-1, the J gene TRBJ2-7; 7 bases match TRBD1. The V and J ends lost 4 bases and 4 bases, in that order; junction bases with no gene match: 4. Germline values: CDR1 SQVTM, CDR2 ANQGSEA. CDR3 size: 12 residues. The CDR3 nucleotides read TGCAGCGTTGGACAGGGTACGTACGAGCAGTACTTC. The encoded protein is CSVGQGTYEQYF.

The V gene is TRBV13, the J gene TRBJ1-3, with D hard to call. The V end was cut by 5 bases, the J end by 4 bases, with 15 bases between. Germline CDR1 PRHDT, CDR2 FYEKMQ (reference sequence). This CDR3 region has 15 residues. Here the CDR3 DNA reads TGTGCCAGCAGCACCACGGGAGACCGGGGAAACACCATATATTTT. Translated: CASSTTGDRGNTIYF.

The chain recombines TRBV10-3 with TRBJ2-1, with 7 bases matching TRBD2. Germline CDR1 and CDR2: ENHRY and SYGVKD. Trimming cost V 2 bases and J 5 bases; bases outside gene matches: 0. The CDR3 consists of 13 residues. In DNA, the CDR3 is TGTGCCATCAGTGAGCGGGAGGACAATGAGCAGTTCTTC. Amino acids: CAISEREDNEQFF.

The V gene is TRBV30, the J gene TRBJ1-6; 7 bases match TRBD1. There are 13 residues in the CDR3. J gave up 4 bases and V 5 bases, and 2 bases lay outside the gene matches. CDR1 and CDR2 from the germline V gene are GTSNPN and SVGIG (reference sequence). CDR3 in amino acids: CAWSGQYNSPLHF. The CDR3 DNA reads as TGTGCCTGGTCGGGACAGTATAATTCACCCCTCCACTTT. The variable domain in full, with the rest retrieved from reference TRBV30 and TRBJ1-6, is SQTIHQWPATLVQPVGSPLSLECTVEGTSNPNLYWYRQAAGRGLQLLFYSVGIGQISSEVPQNLSASRPQDRQFILSSKKLLLSDSGFYLCAWSGQYNSPLHFGNGTRLTVT.

J is TRBJ2-7 and V is TRBV6-1; a possible D gene is TRBD1 (5 bases). Germline V CDR1 and CDR2: MNHNS, SASEGT. Trimming took 2 bases from V and 5 from J, leaving 19 bases between them. The CDR3 contains 16 residues. The CDR3 sequence is CASSEFPGRESNEQYF. Here the CDR3 DNA reads TGTGCCAGCAGTGAATTTCCAGGCAGGGAATCGAACGAGCAGTACTTC.

The rearrangement links TRBV28 to TRBJ1-4; no firm D call. Germline V gives CDR1 MDHEN, CDR2 SYDVKM. V was pared by 4 bases and J by 4 bases, with 16 bases between. This CDR3 is built from 16 residues. The CDR3 nucleotides read TGTGCCAGCAGTTCCCCCCGGGGAGAAGGTAATGAAAAACTGTTTTTT. Translated: CASSSPRGEGNEKLFF.

V gene TRBV5-1 combines with J gene TRBJ2-5; a weak D match, TRBD2 (5 bases). With 2 bases removed from V and 2 bases from J, the gap between germline ends came to 10 bases. Germline assignment: CDR1 SGHRS and CDR2 YFSETQ. The CDR3 runs to 14 residues. The CDR3 nucleotides read TGCGCCAGCAGCTTAGGACGGGGACAAGAGACCCAGTACTTC. It is translated as CASSLGRGQETQYF.

V gene TRBV13 combines with J gene TRBJ2-6, with D unclear. The V end lost 5 bases, the J end lost 0 bases, and 8 bases lay between the germline ends. This CDR3 contains 15 residues. Germline CDR1 is PRHDT and CDR2 is FYEKMQ (reference sequence). CDR3 bases: TGTGCCAGCAGCGAAATGATCTCTGGGGCCAACGTCCTGACTTTC. Translating it yields CASSEMISGANVLTF.

The chain joins TRBV4-2 to TRBJ2-5; D unresolved. The germline V gene encodes CDR1 LGHNA and CDR2 YNFKEQ. V shed 5 bases and J shed 2 bases, with 12 bases lying between them. The length of the CDR3 is 14 residues. CDR3 region: CASSFRLLQETQYF. In DNA, the CDR3 is TGTGCCAGCAGCTTCCGACTGCTTCAAGAGACCCAGTACTTC.

This chain links TRBV12-3 or TRBV12-4 with TRBJ1-5; D remains ambiguous. This CDR3 has 13 amino acids. Trimming removed 4 bases at V and 5 bases at J, with 9 bases between. For the CDR3, the DNA is TGTGCCAGCAGTTGGGGAAGTGATCAGCCCCAGCATTTT. Amino acids: CASSWGSDQPQHF.

This clone came up many times. The CDR3 is CASSANNRGSFYGYTF. The DNA of the CDR3 is TGTGCCAGTAGTGCAAATAACAGGGGTAGTTTTTATGGCTACACCTTC. J is TRBJ1-2 and V is TRBV19; 7 bases agree with TRBD1. The germline gives CDR1 LNHDA, CDR2 SQIVND (reference sequence). CDR3 length equals 16 residues. J was trimmed by 5 bases and V by 5 bases; bases with no gene match: 14.

The V call is TRBV6-5, the J call TRBJ1-3; 8 nucleotides align to TRBD1. Germline assignment: CDR1 MNHEY and CDR2 SVGAGI. The CDR3 has 13 amino acids. V was pared by 4 bases and J by 9 bases, with 5 bases of the junction left unmatched. CDR3 bases: TGTGCCAGCAGTTTAGGACAGGGCAGCACCATATATTTT. Translating gives CASSLGQGSTIYF.

The chain combines TRBV11-2 with TRBJ2-1; weak D call: TRBD2 (7 bases). V lost 0 bases and J lost 8, with 11 bases in between. Germline CDR1 is SGHAT and CDR2 is FQNNGV. CDR3 length: 14 amino acids. The CDR3 sequence: CASSLDGGADEQFF. The DNA for the CDR3 is TGTGCCAGCAGCTTAGATGGGGGGGCAGATGAGCAGTTCTTC.

V and J are TRBV19 and TRBJ1-1; D gene ambiguous. Between the trimmed V and J ends, which lost 6 bases and 1 base, there was a span of 18 bases. The CDR3 length is 16 residues. The germline gives CDR1 LNHDA, CDR2 SQIVND (reference sequence). Here the CDR3 DNA reads TGTGCCAGTAGATCACAGCCGGGCTCCCGGAACACTGAAGCTTTCTTT. Translating it yields CASRSQPGSRNTEAFF. The full variable domain, with the rest looked up from reference TRBV19 and TRBJ1-1, is DGGITQSPKYLFRKEGQNVTLSCEQNLNHDAMYWYRQDPGQGLRLIYYSQIVNDFQKGDIAEGYSVSREKKESFPLTVTSAQKNPTAFYLCASRSQPGSRNTEAFFGQGTRLTVV.

The chain couples TRBV5-6 to TRBJ1-1, with a possible D match to TRBD1 (5 bases). Trimming shortened V by 0 bases and J by 1 base, and 7 bases separated the two germline ends. The CDR3 spans 14 residues. Germline CDR1 and CDR2: SGHDT and YYEEEE. The DNA of the CDR3 is TGTGCCAGCAGCTTGGGGGGGTGGAACACTGAAGCTTTCTTT. Its translation: CASSLGGWNTEAFF.

V and J are TRBV28 and TRBJ1-4, with D perhaps TRBD1 (6 bases). The V gene lost 5 bases and the J gene lost 8 bases, with 15 bases spanning the gap. This CDR3 region has 14 residues. CDR1 and CDR2 (germline): MDHEN, SYDVKM. CDR3 in amino acids: CASSEVRGREKLFF. DNA for the CDR3: TGTGCCAGCAGTGAGGTCAGGGGAAGAGAAAAACTGTTTTTT. The entire variable domain, with the rest obtained from reference TRBV28 and TRBJ1-4, is as follows: DVKVTQSSRYLVKRTGEKVFLECVQDMDHENMFWYRQDPGLGLRLIYFSYDVKMKEKGDIPEGYSVSREKKERFSLILESASTNQTSMYLCASSEVRGREKLFFGSGTQLSVL.

The V gene is TRBV10-3, the J gene TRBJ2-3; D gene ambiguous. Between the trimmed V and J ends, which lost 6 bases and 4 bases, there was a span of 11 bases. Germline V lookup: CDR1 ENHRY, CDR2 SYGVKD. The CDR3 is 13 residues long. The CDR3 here is CAIRALEADTQYF. DNA for the CDR3: TGTGCCATCAGAGCCCTTGAGGCAGATACGCAGTATTTT.

V gene TRBV6-1 combines with J gene TRBJ1-3; D gene uncertain. CDR3 size: 14 residues. Germline lookup yields CDR1 MNHNS and CDR2 SASEGT. V was shortened by 2 bases and J by 0 bases, with 5 bases between the two germline ends. CDR3 nucleotides: TGTGCCAGCAGTGAACGCCGCTCTGGAAACACCATATATTTT. Translating it yields CASSERRSGNTIYF.

This sequence joins TRBV10-3 and TRBJ1-2; 7 bases are shared with TRBD1. This CDR3 comprises 15 residues. Germline CDR1 reads ENHRY; CDR2 reads SYGVKD. Trimming at V came to 3 bases and at J to 8 bases, leaving 12 bases not matched to a gene. DNA for the CDR3: TGTGCCATCAGTGACCGACAGGGTAAAAGTCTCGGCTACACCTTC. Protein sequence: CAISDRQGKSLGYTF.

In DNA form, the CDR3 reads TGTGCCAGCAGCCGACAGGGAGCCGGCACTGAAGCTTTCTTT. It encodes CASSRQGAGTEAFF. V gene TRBV7-9 combines with J gene TRBJ1-1; 7 positions match TRBD1. The CDR3 has 14 amino acids. V shed 5 bases, J shed 4 bases, and the junction held 7 bases outside the gene matches. Germline loops: CDR1 SEHNR, CDR2 FQNEAQ (reference sequence).

Written as DNA, the CDR3 is TGTGCCAGTAGCATCTATCCCGGGACAGCTAGCAATCAGCCCCAGCATTTT. As protein: CASSIYPGTASNQPQHF. The chain couples TRBV19 to TRBJ1-5, with 7 bases that match TRBD1. Germline assignment: CDR1 LNHDA and CDR2 SQIVND (reference sequence). V lost 6 bases and J lost 0; bases outside the gene matches: 11. The CDR3 contains 17 residues.

The chain recombines TRBV7-9 with TRBJ1-4; D might be TRBD1 (6 bases). The germline V gene encodes CDR1 SEHNR and CDR2 FQNEAQ (reference sequence). V dropped 2 bases and J dropped 3 bases, with 10 bases sitting between them. This CDR3 spans 15 amino acids. The CDR3 loop reads CASSLSSGANEKLFF. The DNA of the CDR3 is TGTGCCAGCAGCTTATCTTCAGGGGCTAATGAAAAACTGTTTTTT.

The gene calls are TRBV5-6 and TRBJ2-2; TRBD2 might be the D (5 bases). There are 15 residues in the CDR3. Trimming pared 2 bases from V and 8 bases from J, leaving 16 bases between. The germline gives CDR1 SGHDT, CDR2 YYEEEE. The CDR3 coding sequence is TGTGCCAGCAGCTTATCCGGCCGGGGATTTGGGGAGCTGTTTTTT. Translated: CASSLSGRGFGELFF.

The J gene is TRBJ2-6, the V gene TRBV5-6, with 8 bases aligning to TRBD1. J gave up 4 bases and V 1 base, and 13 bases lay outside the gene matches. The CDR3 runs 19 residues. CDR1 and CDR2 from the germline V gene are SGHDT and YYEEEE. In DNA, the CDR3 is TGTGCCAGCAGCTTGACGGTCGGGACAGGTATTCGAGGGGCCAACGTCCTGACTTTC. It translates to CASSLTVGTGIRGANVLTF. The full variable domain, completed using reference TRBV5-6 and TRBJ2-6, is DAGVTQSPTHLIKTRGQQVTLRCSPKSGHDTVSWYQQALGQGPQFIFQYYEEEERQRGNFPDRFSGHQFPNYSSELNVNALLLGDSALYLCASSLTVGTGIRGANVLTFGAGSRLTVL.

This clone is a singleton in its sample. The rearrangement joins TRBV5-1 to TRBJ2-5; possibly TRBD1 or TRBD2 for D (5 bases each). The CDR3 runs to 15 residues. CDR1 is SGHRS and CDR2 is YFSETQ in the germline V gene. Between the trimmed V and J ends, which lost 2 bases and 5 bases, there was a span of 16 bases. CDR3 nucleotide sequence: TGCGCCAGCAGCTTCGACGGGACGCGGAGGGAGACCCAGTACTTC. Amino acid sequence: CASSFDGTRRETQYF. Complete variable domain (other parts from reference TRBV5-1 and TRBJ2-5): KAGVTQTPRYLIKTRGQQVTLSCSPISGHRSVSWYQQTPGQGLQFLFEYFSETQRNKGNFPGRFSGRQFSNSRSEMNVSTLELGDSALYLCASSFDGTRRETQYFGPGTRLLVL.